This T cell receptor beta chain was identified in a study of T cell changes during pregnancy in multiple sclerosis. This CDR3 has 13 amino acids. Trimming removed 5 bases at V and 1 base at J, with 5 bases between. Germline V gene data show CDR1 as SGHTA and CDR2 as FQGNSA. The repertoire was sequenced with immunoSEQ multiplex PCR; TCRdb's copy has only in-frame clones and lacks some. The table includes about 40,000 clones, over 70% detected once. The TCR sequence derives from a female donor in good health, enrolled as a control in a pregnancy study. The material sequenced was peripheral blood, taken in the first trimester of pregnancy. The rearrangement uses TRBV7-2 and TRBJ2-2, with D uncertain. In DNA, the CDR3 is TGTGCCAGCAGCCCTCTGAACACCGGGGAGCTGTTTTTT. Its protein product is CASSPLNTGELFF.